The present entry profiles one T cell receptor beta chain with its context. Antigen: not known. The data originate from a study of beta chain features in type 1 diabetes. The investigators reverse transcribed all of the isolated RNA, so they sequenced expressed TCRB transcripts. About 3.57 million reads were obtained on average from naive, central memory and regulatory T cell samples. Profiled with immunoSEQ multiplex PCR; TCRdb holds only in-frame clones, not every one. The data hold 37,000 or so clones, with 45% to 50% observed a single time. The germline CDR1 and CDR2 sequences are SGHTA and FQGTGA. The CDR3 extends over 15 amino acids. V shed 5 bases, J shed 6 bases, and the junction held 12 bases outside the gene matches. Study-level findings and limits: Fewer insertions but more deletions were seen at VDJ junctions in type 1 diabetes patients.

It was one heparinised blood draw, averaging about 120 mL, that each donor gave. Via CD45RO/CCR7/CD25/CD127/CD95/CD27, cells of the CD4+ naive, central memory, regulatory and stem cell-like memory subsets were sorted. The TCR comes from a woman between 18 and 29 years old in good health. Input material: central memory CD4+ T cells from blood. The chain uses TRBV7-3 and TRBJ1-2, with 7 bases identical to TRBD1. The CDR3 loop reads CASSPNPTGKHGYTF. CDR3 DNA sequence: TGTGCCAGCAGCCCAAACCCGACAGGGAAACATGGCTACACCTTC.